These 26 T cell receptor beta chains were all obtained from the same sample, sequenced in a study of T cell repertoires in cytomegalovirus infection. TCRdb re-called the reads with MiXCR, one entry per CDR3 protein. Seen here are hundreds of thousands of distinct CDR3 sequences, approximately 10% observed once, and the top ten hold approximately 10%. Sequenced: PBMCs. Source of these receptors: a human donor in good health (CMV status not recorded). Some clones in this sample may be carry-over from other donors' samples.

This clonotype was picked up many times. The V gene is TRBV5-6, the J gene TRBJ2-1; TRBD1 might be the D (6 bases). CDR1 and CDR2 from the germline V gene are SGHDT and YYEEEE. The CDR3 covers 15 residues. Trimming took off 4 bases at V and 2 bases at J, with 13 bases between the two ends. This CDR3 reads CASSPRDTTYNEQFF. For the CDR3, the DNA is TGTGCCAGCAGCCCCCGGGACACTACCTACAATGAGCAGTTCTTC.

This clonotype was detected many times. The chain joins TRBV10-3 to TRBJ1-1; TRBD1 matches at 8 bases. CDR3 size: 12 residues. Losses at the gene ends were 8 bases for V and 5 bases for J; bases not matched to a gene: 4. Per germline, CDR1 ENHRY and CDR2 SYGVKD. CDR3 in amino acids: CAIGQGRTEAFF. In DNA form, the CDR3 reads TGTGCCATCGGACAGGGTCGGACTGAAGCTTTCTTT.

The chain has TRBV6-1 and TRBJ2-2; unclear D gene. V was cut by 4 bases and J by 4 bases, with 7 bases left in between. There are 13 residues in the CDR3. Germline values: CDR1 MNHNS, CDR2 SASEGT. The CDR3, as DNA: TGTGCCAGCAGTGCTGGGCTCACCGGGGAGCTGTTTTTT. Its translation is CASSAGLTGELFF.

This clonotype was found a few times. This chain connects TRBV5-6 to TRBJ2-2; 14 nucleotides agree with TRBD2. With V trimmed by 2 bases and J by 6 bases, 3 bases remained unmatched. Germline V lookup: CDR1 SGHDT, CDR2 YYEEEE. This CDR3 has 16 residues. This CDR3 reads CASSLRLAGGPGELFF. The CDR3 region has the DNA TGTGCCAGCAGCTTAAGACTAGCGGGGGGGCCCGGGGAGCTGTTTTTT.

The table lists this clonotype with many counts. The CDR3 DNA reads as TGTGCCAGCAGCTTTTCCGCGGGGAACACCGGGGAGCTGTTTTTT. It codes for CASSFSAGNTGELFF. V is TRBV7-6 and J is TRBJ2-2; maybe TRBD2 (5 bases). CDR3 length: 15 amino acids. Germline CDR1 is SGHVS and CDR2 is FNYEAQ. Trimming pared 3 bases from V and 1 base from J, leaving 9 bases between.

The table lists this clonotype with many counts. This chain links TRBV20-1 with TRBJ2-7; a weak D match, TRBD2 (6 bases). Trimming pared 5 bases from V and 2 bases from J, leaving 22 bases between. Germline V gives CDR1 DFQATT, CDR2 SNEGSKA (reference sequence). The CDR3 consists of 16 residues. This CDR3 is CSAETFPGLSPYEQYF. The CDR3, as DNA: TGCAGTGCTGAAACTTTCCCGGGACTTTCCCCCTACGAGCAGTACTTC.

The V and J genes are TRBV20-1 and TRBJ2-5; 10 nucleotides align to TRBD2. The CDR3 length is 14 residues. Germline CDR1 DFQATT, CDR2 SNEGSKA (reference sequence). V lost 7 bases and J lost 4; bases outside the gene matches: 9. Here the CDR3 reads CSGLAGAGGETQYF. Written as DNA, the CDR3 is TGCAGTGGTCTAGCGGGAGCGGGTGGAGAGACCCAGTACTTC.

This clonotype was picked up a small number of times. The V call is TRBV18, the J call TRBJ2-1; D uncertain. Trimming stripped 6 bases from V and 6 bases from J, with 18 bases between. Germline CDR1 reads KGHSH; CDR2 reads LQKENI. This CDR3 has 15 residues. The CDR3 region has the DNA TGTGCCAGCTCCCTCGGGTCTCTGGAGCTCAATGAGCAGTTCTTC. Amino acids: CASSLGSLELNEQFF. The complete variable domain, with remaining parts taken from reference TRBV18 and TRBJ2-1, reads NAGVMQNPRHLVRRRGQEARLRCSPMKGHSHVYWYRQLPEEGLKFMVYLQKENIIDESGMPKERFSAEFPKEGPSILRIQQVVRGDSAAYFCASSLGSLELNEQFFGPGTRLTVL.

This clonotype was seen ten or more times. The chain carries TRBV19 and TRBJ2-1; 7 bases are a match to TRBD2. CDR1 is LNHDA, CDR2 SQIVND, per germline (reference sequence). V shed 0 bases, J shed 1 base, and the junction held 9 bases outside the gene matches. The CDR3 runs to 18 residues. The CDR3 DNA is TGTGCCAGTAGTATAGATCTATCCGGGAGGAAATCCTACAATGAGCAGTTCTTC. It yields the protein CASSIDLSGRKSYNEQFF.

This clonotype was detected ten times or more. The chain couples TRBV5-6 to TRBJ2-1; 11 bases agree with TRBD1. V was clipped by 4 bases and J by 7 bases; unmatched bases: 7. There are 15 residues in the CDR3. The germline CDR1 and CDR2 sequences are SGHDT and YYEEEE. CDR3 sequence reads: CASSVGDRGGNEQFF. CDR3 DNA: TGTGCCAGCAGCGTGGGGGACAGGGGGGGAAATGAGCAGTTCTTC.

In this sample, this clonotype turned up many times. The J gene is TRBJ2-2, the V gene TRBV10-3, with 7 bases lining up with TRBD2. Trimming removed 2 bases from V and 5 bases from J; junction bases left unmatched: 5. This CDR3 comprises 15 residues. Germline assignment: CDR1 ENHRY and CDR2 SYGVKD. In nucleotides, the CDR3 is TGTGCCATCAGTGAGGGACTAGATCGGACCGGGGAGCTGTTTTTT. Its translation is CAISEGLDRTGELFF.

There are many counts of this clonotype. CDR3 sequence: CASSHRGSEETQYF. The CDR3 nucleotides are TGTGCCAGCAGCCACAGGGGGTCCGAAGAGACCCAGTACTTC. The rearrangement joins TRBV5-6 to TRBJ2-5; TRBD1 agrees at 8 bases. There are 14 residues in the CDR3. The J segment lost 3 bases and the V segment lost 4 bases, leaving 5 bases of the junction unmatched. Germline values: CDR1 SGHDT, CDR2 YYEEEE. Combining the CDR3 with reference TRBV5-6 and TRBJ2-5 gives the whole variable domain DAGVTQSPTHLIKTRGQQVTLRCSPKSGHDTVSWYQQALGQGPQFIFQYYEEEERQRGNFPDRFSGHQFPNYSSELNVNALLLGDSALYLCASSHRGSEETQYFGPGTRLLVL.

This clonotype was detected many times. This chain connects TRBV11-3 to TRBJ2-3, with D perhaps given as TRBD1 or TRBD2 (5 bases each). V shed 7 bases and J shed 5 bases, with 13 bases lying between them. The germline V gene has CDR1 SGHNT and CDR2 YENEEA. The CDR3 sequence is 13 residues long. The CDR3 sequence: CASTLTGGDTQYF. In nucleotides, the CDR3 is TGTGCCAGCACCTTGACTGGGGGAGATACGCAGTATTTT. Full variable domain (remainder filled in from reference TRBV11-3 and TRBJ2-3): EAGVVQSPRYKIIEKKQPVAFWCNPISGHNTLYWYLQNLGQGPELLIRYENEEAVDDSQLPKDRFSAERLKGVDSTLKIQPAELGDSAVYLCASTLTGGDTQYFGPGTRLTVL.

This clonotype was observed once. The genes are TRBV7-9 and TRBJ2-7; possibly TRBD2 for D (6 bases). The CDR3 covers 15 residues. The germline CDR1 and CDR2 sequences are SEHNR and FQNEAQ (reference sequence). V lost 5 bases and J 1 base, leaving 15 bases between the germline ends. CDR3 sequence (DNA): TGTGCCAGCAGCACAGGAGGGGCGAATTCCTACGAGCAGTACTTC. Its protein product is CASSTGGANSYEQYF.

Many counts were recorded for this clonotype. The chain has TRBV7-9 and TRBJ2-5, with 8 bases fitting TRBD2. With V trimmed by 7 bases and J by 3 bases, 13 bases remained unmatched. The germline V gene encodes CDR1 SEHNR and CDR2 FQNEAQ (reference sequence). CDR3 size: 16 residues. This CDR3 is CASTSPGLDAEETQYF. The CDR3 nucleotides read TGTGCCAGCACCTCGCCGGGACTAGATGCCGAAGAGACCCAGTACTTC. Using reference TRBV7-9 and TRBJ2-5 for the parts outside the CDR3, the full variable domain is DTGVSQNPRHKITKRGQNVTFRCDPISEHNRLYWYRQTLGQGPEFLTYFQNEAQLEKSRLLSDRFSAERPKGSFSTLEIQRTEQGDSAMYLCASTSPGLDAEETQYFGPGTRLLVL.

J is TRBJ1-1 and V is TRBV7-9; 7 nucleotides agree with TRBD1. The CDR3 spans 16 residues. CDR1 is SEHNR, CDR2 FQNEAQ, per germline (reference sequence). V gave up 3 bases and J gave up 5 bases; unmatched junction bases: 12. The CDR3 is CASSFGVRQGQTEAFF. CDR3 in DNA: TGTGCCAGCAGCTTCGGCGTGAGACAGGGTCAGACTGAAGCTTTCTTT.

For this clonotype: Just one base apart from a much larger clone, this may be a read error. CDR3 sequence (DNA): TGTGCCAGCAGCTTGGTCAGGGGCGCCTCCTACGGGCAGTACTTC. Translated: CASSLVRGASYGQYF. This chain connects TRBV5-6 to TRBJ2-7; a possible D gene is TRBD1 (6 bases). From germline, CDR1 is SGHDT and CDR2 YYEEEE. The CDR3 contains 15 residues.

This clonotype occurred many times. This chain uses TRBV2 with TRBJ1-6, with D hard to call. Per the germline V gene, CDR1 is SNHLY and CDR2 is FYNNEI. The V end was cut by 8 bases, the J end by 5 bases, with 10 bases between. This CDR3 spans 13 amino acids. The CDR3 coding sequence is TGTGCCAGCGGCCTGGAAGATAATTCACCCCTCCACTTT. This sequence encodes CASGLEDNSPLHF.

The rearrangement joins TRBV6-5 to TRBJ2-3; D unresolved. V dropped 0 bases and J dropped 0 bases, with 7 bases sitting between them. The germline gives CDR1 MNHEY, CDR2 SVGAGI. The CDR3 length is 15 residues. CDR3 bases: TGTGCCAGCAGTTACTCGAGAGGAAGCACAGATACGCAGTATTTT. Amino acid sequence: CASSYSRGSTDTQYF.

In this sample, this clonotype turned up many times. The chain links TRBV28 to TRBJ2-5, with 10 bases matching TRBD2. Germline V gene sequence: CDR1 MDHEN, CDR2 SYDVKM. The CDR3 extends over 17 amino acids. J lost 2 bases, V lost 6 bases, and 12 bases had no gene match. The CDR3 nucleotides read TGTGCCAGCAGACTTCGGACTAGCGGCCTCTCTCAAGAGACCCAGTACTTC. It yields the protein CASRLRTSGLSQETQYF.

This clonotype came up many times. The chain employs TRBV19 and TRBJ1-5; 10 bases fit TRBD1. Trimming removed 6 bases from V and 4 bases from J; junction bases left unmatched: 6. Germline V gives CDR1 LNHDA, CDR2 SQIVND (reference sequence). The CDR3 is 15 amino acids. The CDR3: CASSADRGLNQPQHF. Here the CDR3 DNA reads TGTGCCAGTAGCGCTGACAGGGGGCTTAATCAGCCCCAGCATTTT.

The chain has TRBV28 and TRBJ1-2; D unclear. V was pared by 3 bases and J by 4 bases, with 9 bases between. Germline V lookup: CDR1 MDHEN, CDR2 SYDVKM. This CDR3 region has 13 residues. This CDR3 is CASSLGYLYGYTF. CDR3 sequence (DNA): TGTGCCAGCAGTTTGGGGTATCTCTATGGCTACACCTTC.

The gene calls are TRBV19 and TRBJ2-7; possible D gene TRBD2, 6 bases. V was clipped by 5 bases and J by 6 bases, with 20 bases between them. Germline assignment: CDR1 LNHDA and CDR2 SQIVND (reference sequence). CDR3 length equals 15 residues. The CDR3 nucleotides are TGTGCCAGTAGTTCCCCAGCGCTGGGAGGTTTCGAGCAGTACTTC. The encoded protein is CASSSPALGGFEQYF.

This clonotype was seen only a few times. The chain uses TRBV20-1 and TRBJ1-5, with D unresolved. Germline V gene lookup returns CDR1 DFQATT and CDR2 SNEGSKA (reference sequence). The CDR3 extends over 12 amino acids. The germline V and J ends were trimmed by 6 bases and 3 bases, with 9 bases remaining between them. The CDR3 nucleotides read TGCAGTGCGGTAAAGAACAATCAGCCCCAGCATTTT. Its protein product is CSAVKNNQPQHF.

The V gene is TRBV19, the J gene TRBJ1-2; D uncertain. The germline V gene encodes CDR1 LNHDA and CDR2 SQIVND (reference sequence). The CDR3 totals 15 residues. The V and J ends lost 9 bases and 4 bases respectively, with 21 bases between them. The chain's CDR3 is CASYISTLGGYGYTF. The CDR3, as DNA: TGTGCCAGCTATATTTCGACATTAGGAGGCTATGGCTACACCTTC.

The CDR3 protein is CASSELTGNTGELFF. For the CDR3, the DNA is TGTGCCAGCAGTGAGCTGACGGGGAACACCGGGGAGCTGTTTTTT. The chain uses TRBV2 and TRBJ2-2; D ambiguous. CDR1 and CDR2 (germline): SNHLY, FYNNEI. The CDR3 sequence is 15 residues long. The V gene lost 3 bases and the J gene lost 1 base, with 9 bases spanning the gap. Variable domain in full (rest from reference TRBV2 and TRBJ2-2): EPEVTQTPSHQVTQMGQEVILRCVPISNHLYFYWYRQILGQKVEFLVSFYNNEISEKSEIFDDQFSVERPDGSNFTLKIRSTKLEDSAMYFCASSELTGNTGELFFGEGSRLTVL.